This T cell receptor beta chain was sequenced for a study of patients and donors after allogeneic stem cell transplantation. TCRdb reanalysed the RT-PCR reads using MiXCR and keeps one entry per CDR3 protein. The data hold hundreds of thousands of distinct CDR3 sequences, with 16% observed a single time. The V gene lost 6 bases and the J gene lost 6 bases, with 10 bases spanning the gap. The CDR3 has 12 amino acids. The germline gives CDR1 SEHNR, CDR2 FQNEAQ (reference sequence). Sequenced: blood, either unsorted or a sorted T cell fraction (not recorded which). The receptor was isolated from a human donor who was either an allogeneic HSCT recipient or a stem cell or donor lymphocyte infusion donor (not recorded which). It is not recorded whose cells these are; they may come from a transplant donor. J is TRBJ2-3 and V is TRBV7-9; D unresolved. CDR3 region: CASRLLADTQYF. The CDR3 DNA reads TGTGCCAGCAGGCTATTGGCGGATACGCAGTATTTT.